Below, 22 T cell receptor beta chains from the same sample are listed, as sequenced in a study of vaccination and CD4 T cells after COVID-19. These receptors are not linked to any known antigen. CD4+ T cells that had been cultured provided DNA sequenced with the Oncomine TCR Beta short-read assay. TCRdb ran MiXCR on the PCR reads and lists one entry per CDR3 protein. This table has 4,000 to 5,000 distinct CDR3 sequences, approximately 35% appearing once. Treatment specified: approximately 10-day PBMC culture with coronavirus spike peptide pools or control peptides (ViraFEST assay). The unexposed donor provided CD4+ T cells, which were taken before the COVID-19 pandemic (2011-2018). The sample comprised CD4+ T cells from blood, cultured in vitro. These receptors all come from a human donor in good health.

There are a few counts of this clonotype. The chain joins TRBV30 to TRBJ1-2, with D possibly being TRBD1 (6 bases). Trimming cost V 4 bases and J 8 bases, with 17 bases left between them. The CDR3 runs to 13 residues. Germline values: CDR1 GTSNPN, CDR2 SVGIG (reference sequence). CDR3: CAWTSYSGGGYTF. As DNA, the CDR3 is TGTGCCTGGACCTCATACTCGGGGGGCGGCTACACCTTC.

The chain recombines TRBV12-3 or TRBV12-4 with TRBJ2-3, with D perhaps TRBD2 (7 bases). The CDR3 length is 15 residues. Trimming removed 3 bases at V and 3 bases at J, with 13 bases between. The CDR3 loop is CASSFWGGPTDTQYF. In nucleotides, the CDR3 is TGTGCCAGCAGTTTTTGGGGGGGGCCTACAGATACGCAGTATTTT.

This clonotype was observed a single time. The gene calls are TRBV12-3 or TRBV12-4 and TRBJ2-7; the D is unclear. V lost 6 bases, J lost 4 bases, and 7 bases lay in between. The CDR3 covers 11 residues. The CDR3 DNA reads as TGTGCCAGCAGCCGAAATTACGAGCAGTACTTC. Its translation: CASSRNYEQYF.

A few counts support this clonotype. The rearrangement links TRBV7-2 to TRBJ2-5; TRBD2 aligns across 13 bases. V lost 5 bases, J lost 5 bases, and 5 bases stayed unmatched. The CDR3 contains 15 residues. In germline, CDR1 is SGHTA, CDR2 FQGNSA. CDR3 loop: CASSLGLAGSETQYF. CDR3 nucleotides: TGTGCCAGCAGCCTGGGACTAGCGGGGAGCGAGACCCAGTACTTC. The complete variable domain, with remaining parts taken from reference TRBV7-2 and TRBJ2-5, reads GAGVSQSPSNKVTEKGKDVELRCDPISGHTALYWYRQSLGQGLEFLIYFQGNSAPDKSGLPSDRFSAERTGGSVSTLTIQRTQQEDSAVYLCASSLGLAGSETQYFGPGTRLLVL.

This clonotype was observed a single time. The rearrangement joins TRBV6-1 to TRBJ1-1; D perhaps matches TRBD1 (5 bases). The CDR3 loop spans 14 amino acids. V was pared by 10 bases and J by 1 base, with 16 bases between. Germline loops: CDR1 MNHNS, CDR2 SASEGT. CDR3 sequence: CATHDSQWNTEAFF. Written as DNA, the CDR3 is TGTGCCACCCACGACAGCCAGTGGAACACTGAAGCTTTCTTT.

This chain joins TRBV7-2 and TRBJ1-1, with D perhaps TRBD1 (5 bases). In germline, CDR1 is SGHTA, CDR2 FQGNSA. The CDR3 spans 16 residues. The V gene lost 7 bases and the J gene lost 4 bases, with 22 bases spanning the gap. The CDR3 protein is CASIPQTVLKATEAFF. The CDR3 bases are TGTGCCAGCATCCCCCAGACAGTCCTTAAAGCCACTGAAGCTTTCTTT.

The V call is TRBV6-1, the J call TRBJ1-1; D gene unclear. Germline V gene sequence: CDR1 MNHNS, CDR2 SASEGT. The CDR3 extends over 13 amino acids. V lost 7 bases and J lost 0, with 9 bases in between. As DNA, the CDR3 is TGTGCCAGCAAGGAGACCTTGAACACTGAAGCTTTCTTT. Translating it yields CASKETLNTEAFF.

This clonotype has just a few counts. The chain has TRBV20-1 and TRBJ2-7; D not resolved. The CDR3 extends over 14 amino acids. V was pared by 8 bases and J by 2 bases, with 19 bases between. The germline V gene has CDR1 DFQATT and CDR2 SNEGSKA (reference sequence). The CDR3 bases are TGCAGTTCTTGCTCGCAAATTCCCCCCTACGAGCAGTACTTC. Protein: CSSCSQIPPYEQYF.

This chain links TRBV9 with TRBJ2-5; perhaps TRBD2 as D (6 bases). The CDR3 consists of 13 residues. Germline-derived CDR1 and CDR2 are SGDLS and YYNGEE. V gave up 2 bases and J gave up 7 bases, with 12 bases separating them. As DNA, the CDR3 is TGTGCCAGCAGCGTCTCCGGGCGGGGGACCCAGTACTTC. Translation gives CASSVSGRGTQYF. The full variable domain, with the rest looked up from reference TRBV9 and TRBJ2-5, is DSGVTQTPKHLITATGQRVTLRCSPRSGDLSVYWYQQSLDQGLQFLIQYYNGEERAKGNILERFSAQQFPDLHSELNLSSLELGDSALYFCASSVSGRGTQYFGPGTRLLVL.

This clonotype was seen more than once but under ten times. The CDR3: CASSRGTAYPPMDYEQYF. CDR3 nucleotides: TGTGCCAGCAGTCGAGGGACGGCGTATCCCCCAATGGACTACGAGCAGTACTTC. V usage is TRBV6-1 and J usage is TRBJ2-7; D may be TRBD1 or TRBD2 (5 bases each). The CDR3 is made up of 18 amino acids. Trimming stripped 5 bases from V and 3 bases from J, with 26 bases between. Per germline, CDR1 MNHNS and CDR2 SASEGT.

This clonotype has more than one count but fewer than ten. The CDR3, as DNA: TGCAGCGTTGTACAGGGAAAGATGAACACTGAAGCTTTCTTT. Amino acid sequence: CSVVQGKMNTEAFF. The chain is built from TRBV29-1 and TRBJ1-1; TRBD1 might be the D (6 bases). Germline V gene data show CDR1 as SQVTM and CDR2 as ANQGSEA. V gave up 4 bases and J gave up 0 bases, with 12 bases separating them. The CDR3 covers 14 residues.

The CDR3 sequence: CASSHGTHQETQYF. The CDR3 DNA follows: TGTGCCAGCAGCCACGGGACACACCAAGAGACCCAGTACTTC. The chain has TRBV7-8 and TRBJ2-5; D perhaps matches TRBD1 (6 bases). The CDR3 extends over 14 amino acids. The germline V gene encodes CDR1 SGHVS and CDR2 FQNEAQ. The ends were cut back, 5 bases at V and 0 bases at J, with 10 bases in the middle. The full variable domain, completed using reference TRBV7-8 and TRBJ2-5, is GAGVSQSPRYKVAKRGQDVALRCDPISGHVSLFWYQQALGQGPEFLTYFQNEAQLDKSGLPSDRFFAERPEGSVSTLKIQRTQQEDSAVYLCASSHGTHQETQYFGPGTRLLVL.

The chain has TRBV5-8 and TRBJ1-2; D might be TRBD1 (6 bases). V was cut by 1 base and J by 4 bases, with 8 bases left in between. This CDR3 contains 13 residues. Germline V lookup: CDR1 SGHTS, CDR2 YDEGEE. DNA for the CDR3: TGTGCCAGCAGCTTGACAGGGTCCTATGGCTACACCTTC. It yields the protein CASSLTGSYGYTF.

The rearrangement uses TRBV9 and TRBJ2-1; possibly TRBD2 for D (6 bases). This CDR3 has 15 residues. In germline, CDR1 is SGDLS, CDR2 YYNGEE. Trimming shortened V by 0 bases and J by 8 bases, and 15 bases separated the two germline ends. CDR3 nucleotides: TGTGCCAGCAGCGTAGGCCGGGGGTCACAATATGAGCAGTTCTTC. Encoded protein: CASSVGRGSQYEQFF.

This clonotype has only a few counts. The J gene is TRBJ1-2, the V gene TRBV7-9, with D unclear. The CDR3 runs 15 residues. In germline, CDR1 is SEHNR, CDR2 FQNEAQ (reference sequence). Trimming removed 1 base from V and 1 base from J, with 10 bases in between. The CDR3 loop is CASSLGQAGNYGYTF. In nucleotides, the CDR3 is TGTGCCAGCAGCTTAGGTCAGGCTGGTAACTATGGCTACACCTTC. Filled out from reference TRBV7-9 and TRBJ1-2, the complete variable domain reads DTGVSQNPRHKITKRGQNVTFRCDPISEHNRLYWYRQTLGQGPEFLTYFQNEAQLEKSRLLSDRFSAERPKGSFSTLEIQRTEQGDSAMYLCASSLGQAGNYGYTFGSGTRLTVV.

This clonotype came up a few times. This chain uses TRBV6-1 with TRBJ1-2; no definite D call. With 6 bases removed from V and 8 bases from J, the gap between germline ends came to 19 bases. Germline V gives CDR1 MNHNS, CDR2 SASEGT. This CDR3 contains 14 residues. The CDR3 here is CASSPPQVGGGYTF. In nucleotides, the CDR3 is TGTGCCAGCAGCCCCCCGCAGGTTGGCGGAGGCTACACCTTC.

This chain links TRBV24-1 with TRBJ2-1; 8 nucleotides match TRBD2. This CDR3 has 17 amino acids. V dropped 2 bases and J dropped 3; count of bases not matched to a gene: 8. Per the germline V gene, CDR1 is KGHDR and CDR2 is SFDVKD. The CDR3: CATSDSQSGGLYNEQFF. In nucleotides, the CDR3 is TGTGCCACCAGTGATTCGCAAAGCGGGGGCCTCTACAATGAGCAGTTCTTC.

In DNA form, the CDR3 reads TGTGCCAGCAGTAATACTGAGGGACAGGGATCGATCTATGGCTACACCTTC. It yields the protein CASSNTEGQGSIYGYTF. The rearrangement links TRBV6-1 to TRBJ1-2; TRBD1 matches at 9 bases. CDR1 and CDR2 (germline): MNHNS, SASEGT. V shed 5 bases and J 4 bases; nucleotides not matched to a gene: 14. This CDR3 has 17 residues.

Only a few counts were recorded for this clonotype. The CDR3 spells CASSQDGDRSRYGYTF. CDR3 sequence (DNA): TGTGCCAGCAGCCAAGATGGCGACAGGTCTAGGTATGGCTACACCTTC. The chain carries TRBV3-1 and TRBJ1-2, with D maybe TRBD1 (6 bases). Germline assignment: CDR1 LGHDT and CDR2 YNNKEL (reference sequence). With 0 bases removed from V and 5 bases from J, the gap between germline ends came to 16 bases. The CDR3 has 16 residues.

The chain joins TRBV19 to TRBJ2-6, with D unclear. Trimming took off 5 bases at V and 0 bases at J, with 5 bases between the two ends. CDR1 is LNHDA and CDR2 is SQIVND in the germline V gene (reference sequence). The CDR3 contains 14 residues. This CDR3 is CASSLNSGANVLTF. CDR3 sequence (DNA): TGTGCCAGTAGTCTTAACTCTGGGGCCAACGTCCTGACTTTC.

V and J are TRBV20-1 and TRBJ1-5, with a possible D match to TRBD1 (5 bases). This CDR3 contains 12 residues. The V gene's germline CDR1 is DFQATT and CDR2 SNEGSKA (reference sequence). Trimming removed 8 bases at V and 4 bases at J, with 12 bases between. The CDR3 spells CSTGRGNQPQHF. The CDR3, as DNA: TGCAGTACGGGACGGGGGAATCAGCCCCAGCATTTT.

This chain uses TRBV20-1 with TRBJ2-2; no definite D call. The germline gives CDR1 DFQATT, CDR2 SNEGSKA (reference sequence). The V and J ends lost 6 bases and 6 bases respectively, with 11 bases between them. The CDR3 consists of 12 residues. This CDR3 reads CSALSPAGELFF. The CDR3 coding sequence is TGCAGTGCCCTCTCCCCGGCCGGGGAGCTGTTTTTT.